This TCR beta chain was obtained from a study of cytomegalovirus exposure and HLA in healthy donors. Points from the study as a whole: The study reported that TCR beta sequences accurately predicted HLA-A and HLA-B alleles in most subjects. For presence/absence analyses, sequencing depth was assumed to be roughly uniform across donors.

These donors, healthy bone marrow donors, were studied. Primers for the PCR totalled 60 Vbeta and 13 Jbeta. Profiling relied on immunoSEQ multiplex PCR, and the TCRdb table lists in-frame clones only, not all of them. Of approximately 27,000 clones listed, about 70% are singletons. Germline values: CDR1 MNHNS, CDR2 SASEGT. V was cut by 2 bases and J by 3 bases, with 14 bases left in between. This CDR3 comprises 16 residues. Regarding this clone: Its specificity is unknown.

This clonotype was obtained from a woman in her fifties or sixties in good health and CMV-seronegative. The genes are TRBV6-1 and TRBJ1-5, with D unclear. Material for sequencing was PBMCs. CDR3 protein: CASSELGRGFNQPQHF. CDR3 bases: TGTGCCAGCAGTGAACTTGGGAGAGGATTCAATCAGCCCCAGCATTTT.